The sequence of this TCR beta chain was determined in a study of blood T cell repertoires in COVID-19. Background on the study: COVID-19 samples from acute and convalescent phases originated in the United States, Italy and Spain. T cells, B-cell-depleted T cells, or PBMCs provided the cDNA or gDNA that served as material.

In the original analysis: From reference gene primer amplification, estimates of nucleated cell counts were derived. TCRdb keeps only in-frame clones here, not all; method: immunoSEQ multiplex PCR. The DNA gave D and trimming, while V, J and clone size come from that table. The data show tens of thousands of clones, more than 85% seen once. The sample taken for sequencing was peripheral blood. The source is a human donor with active COVID-19. The donor label of this sample is uncertain.

The CDR3 DNA follows: TGTGCCAGCCGGGAGAAAGCCACTGAAGCTTTCTTT. This sequence encodes CASREKATEAFF. The chain combines TRBV2 with TRBJ1-1; no clear D gene. Per the germline V gene, CDR1 is SNHLY and CDR2 is FYNNEI. The germline V and J ends were trimmed by 8 bases and 4 bases, with 11 bases remaining between them. This CDR3 is built from 12 residues.